The 30 T cell receptor beta chains presented below share a single source sample, sequenced in a study of cytomegalovirus exposure and HLA in healthy donors. With 60 Vbeta and 13 Jbeta primers, the PCR was carried out. The protocol was immunoSEQ multiplex PCR, while the TCRdb copy is restricted to in-frame clones and leaves out a portion. The sample lists roughly 98,000 clones, about 80% occurring once. The sample consisted of PBMCs. Receptors originate from a man aged 40-49 years in good health and CMV-seronegative.

This clone was recorded only once. V is TRBV4-3 and J is TRBJ2-1; 7 positions agree with TRBD2. The V and J ends lost 4 bases and 5 bases, in that order; junction bases with no gene match: 2. This CDR3 has 13 residues. Per the germline V gene, CDR1 is LGHNA and CDR2 is YSLEER. CDR3 DNA sequence: TGCGCCAGCAGCCGACGGGGGGACAATGAGCAGTTCTTC. Its protein product is CASSRRGDNEQFF.

As concerns this clone: A read error may account for a junction end that differs from germline. The chain employs TRBV4-1 and TRBJ1-3; maybe TRBD1 (6 bases). The length of the CDR3 is 15 residues. CDR1 and CDR2 from the germline V gene are MGHRA and YSYEKL. DNA of the CDR3: TGTGCCAGCAGCCCCGACAGGAGCTCTGGAAACACCATATATTTT. This translates into CASSPDRSSGNTIYF.

The chain is built from TRBV27 and TRBJ2-7; 11 bases map to TRBD1. After removal of 7 bases from V and 5 bases from J, the junction contained 10 bases not matched to a gene. Germline values: CDR1 MNHEY, CDR2 SMNVEV (reference sequence). CDR3 length: 15 residues. This CDR3 is CASNEGQGGYHEQYF. The DNA for the CDR3 is TGTGCCAGCAATGAGGGACAGGGGGGGTATCACGAGCAGTACTTC.

The rearrangement joins TRBV7-2 to TRBJ1-2, with D uncertain. Germline V gene sequence: CDR1 SGHTA, CDR2 FQGNSA. V lost 3 bases and J 2 bases, leaving 13 bases between the germline ends. The CDR3 sequence is 15 residues long. The CDR3 bases are TGTGCCAGCAGCTTCACCGGTATTAAGAACTATGGCTACACCTTC. This codes for CASSFTGIKNYGYTF.

This sequence joins TRBV6-6 and TRBJ1-3, with no clear D. The germline V and J ends were trimmed by 5 bases and 2 bases, with 4 bases remaining between them. Germline CDR1 MNHNY, CDR2 SVGAGI (reference sequence). The CDR3 extends over 12 amino acids. CDR3 in amino acids: CASSATGNTIYF. Here the CDR3 DNA reads TGTGCCAGCAGTGCTACTGGAAACACCATATATTTT.

The V gene is TRBV2, the J gene TRBJ1-6; tentative D call: TRBD1 (5 bases). Germline CDR1 and CDR2: SNHLY and FYNNEI. The CDR3 has 15 residues. The germline V and J ends were trimmed by 6 bases and 5 bases, with 14 bases remaining between them. This CDR3 is CASSIRQINNSPLHF. The CDR3 bases are TGTGCCAGCAGCATAAGACAGATCAATAATTCACCCCTCCACTTT.

A few counts support this clone. The chain is built from TRBV18 and TRBJ1-2; weak D call: TRBD1 (5 bases). V lost 3 bases and J lost 3, with 8 bases in between. The CDR3 contains 13 residues. CDR1 is KGHSH, CDR2 LQKENI, per germline. The CDR3 spells CASSPGGYYGYTF. CDR3 in DNA: TGTGCCAGCTCACCGGGGGGGTACTATGGCTACACCTTC.

This clone appeared a few times. V gene TRBV9 combines with J gene TRBJ2-3; tentative D call: TRBD1 (5 bases). Trimming cost V 0 bases and J 0 bases, with 8 bases left between them. The germline V gene encodes CDR1 SGDLS and CDR2 YYNGEE. CDR3 length: 15 residues. CDR3 loop: CASSVDGASTDTQYF. In nucleotides, the CDR3 is TGTGCCAGCAGCGTAGATGGGGCTAGCACAGATACGCAGTATTTT.

This chain uses TRBV4-3 with TRBJ2-5, with 7 bases that match TRBD2. The J call is doubtful: the DNA matches TRBJ2-7 better. Germline CDR1 reads LGHNA; CDR2 reads YSLEER. The CDR3 loop spans 15 amino acids. For the CDR3, the DNA is TGCGCCAGCAGCCAAGATACGGCGGGAGCGGACGAGCAGTACTTC. It yields the protein CASSQDTAGADEQYF.

The V gene is TRBV28, the J gene TRBJ2-5, with a weak D call TRBD1 (5 bases). CDR3 length: 12 amino acids. Germline lookup yields CDR1 MDHEN and CDR2 SYDVKM. V was pared by 6 bases and J by 5 bases, with 10 bases between. The CDR3 DNA follows: TGTGCCAGCAGAGTACACAGGGAGACCCAGTACTTC. Translation gives CASRVHRETQYF. The full variable domain, in which reference TRBV28 and TRBJ2-5 provide the parts outside the CDR3, is DVKVTQSSRYLVKRTGEKVFLECVQDMDHENMFWYRQDPGLGLRLIYFSYDVKMKEKGDIPEGYSVSREKKERFSLILESASTNQTSMYLCASRVHRETQYFGPGTRLLVL.

Concerning this clone itself: In this CDR3 the conserved last residue, phenylalanine or tryptophan, is missing, so a read error is likely. The chain uses TRBV10-3 and TRBJ1-2; D perhaps matches TRBD1 (5 bases). In germline, CDR1 is ENHRY, CDR2 SYGVKD. This CDR3 is 14 amino acids long. V lost 10 bases, J lost 3 bases, and 18 bases lay in between. CDR3 region: CATSRGIEDYGYTL. The CDR3 DNA reads as TGTGCCACCAGCCGGGGGATTGAGGACTATGGCTACACCCTC.

The rearrangement uses TRBV5-6 and TRBJ2-1; 12 bases map to TRBD2. V lost 0 bases and J lost 8; bases outside the gene matches: 6. The V gene's germline CDR1 is SGHDT and CDR2 YYEEEE. The CDR3 length is 16 residues. In DNA, the CDR3 is TGTGCCAGCAGCTTGGCCGGGACTAGCGGGTCGGATGAGCAGTTCTTC. Its translation: CASSLAGTSGSDEQFF.

The chain employs TRBV27 and TRBJ1-2, with D uncertain. Germline values: CDR1 MNHEY, CDR2 SMNVEV (reference sequence). V lost 0 bases and J 8 bases, leaving 16 bases between the germline ends. The CDR3 spans 15 residues. The CDR3 protein is CASSLSSQVLRGYTF. The CDR3 DNA is TGTGCCAGCAGTTTATCGTCGCAGGTCCTACGAGGCTACACCTTC.

The CDR3 spells CASKPLTGPARDNEQFF. The CDR3 nucleotides are TGTGCCAGTAAACCCCTGACAGGGCCGGCGCGGGACAATGAGCAGTTCTTC. The chain joins TRBV19 to TRBJ2-1, with TRBD1 matching 7 bases. In germline, CDR1 is LNHDA, CDR2 SQIVND (reference sequence). The CDR3 extends over 17 amino acids. Germline trimming cut 7 bases from V and 5 bases from J; bases unmatched to any gene: 17.

This chain connects TRBV30 to TRBJ2-7, with TRBD1 matching 9 bases. The length of the CDR3 is 13 residues. After removal of 5 bases from V and 6 bases from J, the junction contained 8 bases not matched to a gene. In germline, CDR1 is GTSNPN, CDR2 SVGIG (reference sequence). CDR3 sequence reads: CAWADRGRGEQYF. CDR3 DNA sequence: TGTGCCTGGGCAGACAGGGGGAGAGGCGAGCAGTACTTC.

The chain couples TRBV7-2 to TRBJ2-3; possibly TRBD1 for D (6 bases). V was trimmed by 5 bases and J by 0 bases, leaving 12 bases between them. From germline, CDR1 is SGHTA and CDR2 FQGNSA. There are 15 residues in the CDR3. CDR3 in DNA: TGTGCCAGCAGCCTCGGGACACTAAGCACAGATACGCAGTATTTT. Amino acids: CASSLGTLSTDTQYF.

The genes are TRBV9 and TRBJ2-7; a possible D gene is TRBD1 (5 bases). CDR3 length: 14 residues. V shed 4 bases and J shed 0 bases, with 11 bases lying between them. Germline lookup yields CDR1 SGDLS and CDR2 YYNGEE. The DNA of the CDR3 is TGTGCCAGCAGCCTCCAGCAGGGCTCCTACGAGCAGTACTTC. Protein: CASSLQQGSYEQYF.

In nucleotides, the CDR3 is TGTGCCACAGAAACCCCGACAGGGATGGATAGCAATCAGCCCCAGCATTTT. This sequence encodes CATETPTGMDSNQPQHF. The V and J genes are TRBV28 and TRBJ1-5; 7 nucleotides agree with TRBD1. CDR3 length: 17 residues. Germline V gene data show CDR1 as MDHEN and CDR2 as SYDVKM. The junction had 15 bases not matched to a gene; V was cut back by 10 bases and J by 0 bases.

The rearrangement links TRBV28 to TRBJ1-1, with D perhaps TRBD1 (6 bases). CDR3 size: 16 residues. From germline, CDR1 is MDHEN and CDR2 SYDVKM. V dropped 2 bases and J dropped 7 bases, with 20 bases sitting between them. The CDR3 region is CASSLRKRGGNYEAFF. As DNA, the CDR3 is TGTGCCAGCAGTTTAAGGAAGAGGGGGGGGAATTATGAAGCTTTCTTT.

The J gene is TRBJ2-5, the V gene TRBV2, with TRBD2 as a possible D gene (7 bases). The DNA matches TRBJ2-7 better at its end, which makes the J call doubtful. Germline V lookup: CDR1 SNHLY, CDR2 FYNNEI. The CDR3 runs 15 residues. This CDR3 reads CASSRGGAPTYEQYF. The DNA of the CDR3 is TGTGCCAGCAGCCGAGGGGGGGCCCCAACCTACGAGCAGTACTTC.

The gene calls are TRBV2 and TRBJ1-5; no clear D. Germline CDR1 SNHLY, CDR2 FYNNEI. The CDR3 extends over 14 amino acids. Deletions cut 5 bases from V and 2 bases from J, with 10 bases between. As DNA, the CDR3 is TGTGCCAGCAGTCGGAACCGGGGCAATCAGCCCCAGCATTTT. Amino acid sequence: CASSRNRGNQPQHF.

In this sample, this clone turned up once. The chain has TRBV6-1 and TRBJ2-7; a possible D gene is TRBD1 (6 bases). CDR3 length equals 16 residues. V was clipped by 1 base and J by 6 bases, with 19 bases between them. The germline V gene has CDR1 MNHNS and CDR2 SASEGT. Written as DNA, the CDR3 is TGTGCCAGCAGTGAAGTTATGGGGGCAGGGCCCCTCGAGCAGTACTTC. Protein: CASSEVMGAGPLEQYF.

The CDR3 DNA reads TGTGCCAGCAGCCTTAGTTTGCGCACAGATACGCAGTATTTT. Its translation: CASSLSLRTDTQYF. V and J are TRBV28 and TRBJ2-3; D call uncertain. Germline lookup yields CDR1 MDHEN and CDR2 SYDVKM. Trimming cost V 6 bases and J 1 base, with 11 bases left between them. This CDR3 comprises 14 residues.

This chain's CDR3 is CASSGTRDQPQHF. CDR3 nucleotide sequence: TGTGCCAGCAGTGGGACAAGGGATCAGCCCCAGCATTTT. V gene TRBV2 combines with J gene TRBJ1-5; weak D call: TRBD1 (5 bases). CDR1 and CDR2 from the germline V gene are SNHLY and FYNNEI. Trimming took 4 bases from V and 5 from J, leaving 9 bases between them. The CDR3 has 13 residues.

CDR3 nucleotides: TGTGCCAGCAGCGTCCAGTTTGCTGGAAACACCATATATTTT. Protein: CASSVQFAGNTIYF. V and J are TRBV9 and TRBJ1-3, with D hard to call. V was clipped by 2 bases and J by 2 bases, with 8 bases between them. Germline V CDR1 and CDR2: SGDLS, YYNGEE. CDR3 length equals 14 residues.

This clone occurred a few times. The V call is TRBV11-2, the J call TRBJ2-2; 9 bases agree with TRBD2. V trimming: 2 bases; J trimming: 4 bases; junction bases outside the gene matches: 5. The CDR3 consists of 16 residues. The germline V gene encodes CDR1 SGHAT and CDR2 FQNNGV. The CDR3 nucleotides read TGTGCCAGCAGCTTAATAGCGGGAGTTCCCACCGGGGAGCTGTTTTTT. Its translation: CASSLIAGVPTGELFF.

This chain connects TRBV28 to TRBJ2-7; D perhaps matches TRBD2 (6 bases). The CDR3 runs 14 residues. Trimming took off 6 bases at V and 4 bases at J, with 16 bases between the two ends. Germline CDR1 and CDR2: MDHEN and SYDVKM. CDR3: CASSYGGDRYEQYF. CDR3 in DNA: TGTGCCAGCAGCTATGGCGGGGATAGGTACGAGCAGTACTTC.

In DNA, the CDR3 is TGTGCCAGCAGCGCCACAGGCATTGACTATGGCTACACCTTC. Translation: CASSATGIDYGYTF. This chain connects TRBV9 to TRBJ1-2, with a weak D call TRBD1 (5 bases). Trimming pared 3 bases from V and 3 bases from J, leaving 12 bases between. This CDR3 comprises 14 residues. Germline CDR1 SGDLS, CDR2 YYNGEE.

The chain is built from TRBV7-6 and TRBJ2-7; TRBD2 aligns across 12 bases. The CDR3 covers 17 residues. The junction had 6 bases not matched to a gene; V was cut back by 2 bases and J by 1 base. Germline V gene sequence: CDR1 SGHVS, CDR2 FNYEAQ. CDR3 protein: CASSLYTSGRLSYEQYF. The CDR3 coding sequence is TGTGCCAGCAGCTTATACACTAGCGGGAGGCTATCCTACGAGCAGTACTTC. The full variable domain, rest sourced from reference TRBV7-6 and TRBJ2-7, is GAGVSQSPRYKVTKRGQDVALRCDPISGHVSLYWYRQALGQGPEFLTYFNYEAQQDKSGLPNDRFSAERPEGSISTLTIQRTEQRDSAMYRCASSLYTSGRLSYEQYFGPGTRLTVT.

This clone turned up a few times. The chain recombines TRBV7-3 with TRBJ2-1; 13 bases are a match to TRBD2. Looked up from germline, CDR1 is SGHTA and CDR2 is FQGTGA. CDR3 length: 16 amino acids. V shed 2 bases and J 10 bases; nucleotides not matched to a gene: 8. The CDR3 nucleotides read TGTGCCAGCAGCTTAGACGGGACTAGCGGGGTAGGCGAGCAGTTCTTC. Its protein is CASSLDGTSGVGEQFF.